What follows are 5 T cell receptor beta chains derived from one specimen sequenced in a study of graft-versus-host responses after intestinal transplantation. Some clones are missing from TCRdb's copy, which holds only in-frame ones; the method was immunoSEQ multiplex PCR. Among 40,000 or so clones listed, 80% to 85% were seen once. This material consisted of PBMCs, taken 1070 days after transplant. These receptors were collected from a human patient who received an intestinal transplant, so some T cells may come from the graft donor.

This chain uses TRBV29-1 with TRBJ2-1; no firm D call. The CDR3 extends over 14 amino acids. Deletions cut 3 bases from V and 2 bases from J, with 11 bases between. CDR1 and CDR2 from the germline V gene are SQVTM and ANQGSEA. CDR3 sequence: CSVENHQAYNEQFF. DNA of the CDR3: TGCAGCGTTGAGAATCACCAGGCCTACAATGAGCAGTTCTTC.

The rearrangement links TRBV4-1 to TRBJ1-1, with 8 nucleotides matching TRBD1. Trimming cost V 1 base and J 0 bases; bases outside gene matches: 4. CDR3 length: 16 amino acids. Germline V gene lookup returns CDR1 MGHRA and CDR2 YSYEKL. CDR3 in amino acids: CASSQGQGIMNTEAFF. CDR3 DNA: TGCGCCAGCAGCCAAGGACAGGGGATCATGAACACTGAAGCTTTCTTT.

The chain joins TRBV28 to TRBJ2-7; TRBD1 matches at 8 bases. Germline values: CDR1 MDHEN, CDR2 SYDVKM. The CDR3 has 16 residues. With 6 bases clipped from V and 4 bases from J, the junction kept 14 bases outside the gene matches. This chain's CDR3 is CASSFGWTGTGYEQYF. The CDR3 nucleotides are TGTGCCAGCAGCTTTGGGTGGACAGGGACGGGATACGAGCAGTACTTC.

The chain recombines TRBV2 with TRBJ2-3; D is undetermined. The ends were cut back, 3 bases at V and 8 bases at J, with 12 bases in the middle. Germline loops: CDR1 SNHLY, CDR2 FYNNEI. The length of the CDR3 is 13 residues. The CDR3 DNA reads as TGTGCCAGCAGTGACTACCCAGGAACTACGCAGTATTTT. It encodes CASSDYPGTTQYF.

This rearrangement joins TRBV5-1 to TRBJ2-3; no firm D call. V lost 4 bases and J lost 2, with 5 bases in between. The CDR3 is made up of 12 amino acids. CDR1 is SGHRS and CDR2 is YFSETQ in the germline V gene. The CDR3 region is CASSDNTDTQYF. For the CDR3, the DNA is TGCGCCAGCAGCGACAACACAGATACGCAGTATTTT.